This is a list of T cell receptor beta chains from one sample in a study of cytomegalovirus exposure and HLA in healthy donors. Measured with immunoSEQ multiplex PCR; TCRdb has only the in-frame clones, and not every one. The data show more than 250,000 clones, 70% to 90% seen once. Sequencing was carried out using PBMCs. These receptors were obtained from a woman younger than 30 in good health and CMV-seronegative. The CDR3 runs from the conserved cysteine through the conserved F or W. A D gene is named only where the DNA matches it firmly. Part of the rows lack a size; the others show once, few, many or a class for expanded clones.

j_call | v_call | clone_size | d_call | cdr3_aa | cdr3_nt
TRBJ1-5 | TRBV27 | . | TRBD1 | CASSLSPTGRNQPQHF | TGTGCCAGCAGTTTATCCCCGACAGGGAGAAATCAGCCCCAGCATTTT
TRBJ2-7 | TRBV11-2 | once | . | CASSLAEDSYEQYF | TGTGCCAGCAGCTTAGCAGAGGACTCCTACGAGCAGTACTTC
TRBJ2-5 | TRBV4-1 | . | . | CASSQGNLGYQETQYF | TGCGCCAGCAGCCAAGGTAATCTAGGTTACCAAGAGACCCAGTACTTC
TRBJ2-7 | TRBV6-1 | . | . | CASSETGTLYEQYF | TGTGCCAGCAGTGAAACGGGAACCCTCTACGAGCAGTACTTC
TRBJ2-3 | TRBV10-2 | . | TRBD2 | CASSVTGGGTDTQYF | TGCGCCAGCAGTGTTACGGGGGGTGGCACAGATACGCAGTATTTT
TRBJ2-7 | TRBV7-6 | . | . | CASSQAGLSYEQYF | TGTGCCAGCAGCCAGGCGGGGCTTTCCTACGAGCAGTACTTC
TRBJ2-1 | TRBV27 | . | . | CASSFLNEQFF | TGTGCCAGCAGTTTTCTCAATGAGCAGTTCTTC
TRBJ1-1 | TRBV27 | . | . | CASSLWPGARRGSEAFF | TGTGCCAGCAGTTTATGGCCTGGGGCGAGGAGGGGATCTGAAGCTTTCTTT
TRBJ1-1 | TRBV7-6 | . | . | CASSSSPQGWATEAFF | TGTGCCAGCAGCTCCAGCCCTCAGGGGTGGGCCACTGAAGCTTTCTTT
TRBJ2-7 | TRBV6-1 | . | . | CASWNRDPAPYEQYF | TGTGCCAGCTGGAACAGGGACCCTGCCCCTTACGAGCAGTACTTC
TRBJ2-1 | TRBV4-1 | . | . | CASSQGTPPYNEQFF | TGCGCCAGCAGCCAAGGGACTCCCCCCTACAATGAGCAGTTCTTC
TRBJ1-1 | TRBV5-1 | few | TRBD1 | CASSFSLDRLYTEAFF | TGCGCCAGCAGCTTTTCCCTGGACAGGCTTTACACTGAAGCTTTCTTT
TRBJ1-5 | TRBV7-8 | . | . | CASSLGEAGGVNQPQHF | TGTGCCAGCAGCTTAGGTGAGGCCGGAGGGGTCAATCAGCCCCAGCATTTT
TRBJ2-3 | TRBV2 | . | TRBD2 | CASSPSGGPTDTQYF | TGTGCCAGCAGTCCCAGCGGGGGACCCACAGATACGCAGTATTTT
TRBJ1-2 | TRBV19 | . | TRBD1 | CASSPGGSNYGYTF | TGTGCCAGTAGCCCAGGGGGCTCTAACTATGGCTACACCTTC
TRBJ1-1 | TRBV18 | . | . | CASSPNREGGNTEAFF | TGTGCCAGCTCACCGAACAGGGAGGGTGGGAACACTGAAGCTTTCTTT
TRBJ1-1 | TRBV13 | few | . | CASSLADTEAFF | TGTGCCAGCAGCTTAGCAGACACTGAAGCTTTCTTT
TRBJ1-5 | TRBV2 | . | . | CASSLRLDQPQHF | TGTGCCAGCTCCTTGCGGTTAGATCAGCCCCAGCATTTT
TRBJ2-1 | TRBV9 | . | . | CASSVVSGTYNEQFF | TGTGCCAGCAGCGTAGTGTCGGGGACCTACAATGAGCAGTTCTTC
TRBJ1-4 | TRBV21-1 | . | . | CASSPRQGEDEKLFF | TGTGCCAGCAGCCCTAGACAGGGAGAAGATGAAAAACTGTTTTTT
TRBJ2-1 | TRBV6-5 | . | TRBD2 | CASSEAGGLNEQFF | TGTGCCAGCAGTGAGGCGGGGGGATTGAATGAGCAGTTCTTC
TRBJ1-6 | TRBV19 | . | . | CASKQGNYNSPLHF | TGTGCCAGTAAACAGGGAAACTATAATTCACCCCTCCACTTT
TRBJ2-3 | TRBV4-1 | . | . | CASSPSVLADTQYF | TGCGCCAGCAGCCCTAGCGTCTTAGCAGATACGCAGTATTTT
TRBJ2-1 | TRBV7-9 | . | . | CASSGATQRNEQFF | TGTGCCAGCAGCGGGGCGACCCAAAGAAATGAGCAGTTCTTC
TRBJ2-6 | TRBV9 | . | TRBD1 | CASSTLDRESGANVLTF | TGTGCCAGCAGCACCCTGGACAGGGAATCTGGGGCCAACGTCCTGACTTTC
TRBJ2-5 | TRBV4-1 | . | . | CASSFGGQGETQYF | TGCGCCAGCAGTTTCGGTGGGCAGGGAGAGACCCAGTACTTC
TRBJ2-2 | TRBV6-4 | . | . | CASSETGWTGELFF | TGTGCCAGCAGTGAGACAGGATGGACCGGGGAGCTGTTTTTT
TRBJ2-5 | TRBV5-8 | . | . | CASSPRAGTQYF | TGTGCCAGCAGCCCGAGGGCGGGGACCCAGTACTTC
TRBJ2-2 | TRBV5-4 | few | TRBD2 | CASSLEGLADGELFF | TGTGCCAGCAGCTTGGAAGGTCTAGCGGACGGGGAGCTGTTTTTT
TRBJ2-7 | TRBV2 | . | . | CASLTSSTYYEQYF | TGTGCCAGCCTAACTAGTTCAACTTACTACGAGCAGTACTTC
TRBJ2-6 | TRBV5-6 | . | . | CASSLERVSGANVLTF | TGTGCCAGCAGCTTGGAGCGGGTCTCTGGGGCCAACGTCCTGACTTTC
TRBJ2-3 | TRBV19 | . | . | CASSGEGTDTQYF | TGTGCCAGTTCCGGCGAGGGCACAGATACGCAGTATTTT
TRBJ2-3 | TRBV19 | . | . | CASSALLGADTQYF | TGTGCCAGTAGTGCCCTCCTAGGCGCAGATACGCAGTATTTT
TRBJ2-3 | TRBV6-1 | . | TRBD2 | CASTTSGDTQYF | TGTGCCAGTACAACTAGCGGAGATACGCAGTATTTT
TRBJ1-6 | TRBV19 | . | . | CASSTETESSYNSPLHF | TGTGCCAGTAGTACCGAAACAGAGAGCTCCTATAATTCACCCCTCCACTTT
TRBJ1-4 | TRBV25-1 | . | . | CASSESLGANEKLFF | TGTGCCAGCAGTGAATCACTCGGAGCTAATGAAAAACTGTTTTTT
TRBJ1-2 | TRBV6-1 | once | . | CASRRVNYGYTF | TGTGCCAGCAGGAGGGTAAACTATGGCTACACCTTC
TRBJ2-7 | TRBV5-5 | . | TRBD1 | CASSFTGDEQYF | TGTGCCAGCAGCTTTACAGGGGACGAGCAGTACTTC
TRBJ1-1 | TRBV7-3 | . | TRBD1 | CASSSKQGTAAFF | TGTGCCAGCAGCTCTAAACAGGGGACTGCAGCTTTCTTT
TRBJ1-5 | TRBV6-6 | . | TRBD1 | CASSHRGRGENQPQHF | TGTGCCAGCAGTCATAGGGGCAGGGGGGAAAATCAGCCCCAGCATTTT
TRBJ1-3 | TRBV7-2 | . | . | CASSLVPGNTIYF | TGTGCCAGCAGCTTAGTCCCAGGAAACACCATATATTTT
TRBJ2-7 | TRBV5-5 | . | . | CASSLGPGDSLYYEQYF | TGTGCCAGCAGCTTGGGCCCGGGGGACTCTCTATACTACGAGCAGTACTTC
TRBJ1-1 | TRBV2 | once | TRBD1 | CASSVPETGENTEAFF | TGTGCCAGCAGTGTCCCCGAGACAGGGGAGAACACTGAAGCTTTCTTT
TRBJ2-1 | TRBV6-1 | . | TRBD2 | CASRELSGGATRSNEQFF | TGTGCCAGCAGAGAACTTAGCGGGGGGGCCACTCGCAGTAATGAGCAGTTCTTC
TRBJ1-2 | TRBV9 | . | . | CASSGPSGGLYGYTF | TGTGCCAGCAGCGGCCCTTCGGGGGGGCTCTATGGCTACACCTTC
TRBJ2-7 | TRBV9 | . | . | CASSVGLADYEQYF | TGTGCCAGCAGCGTAGGTCTCGCGGACTACGAGCAGTACTTC
TRBJ1-6 | TRBV7-6 | . | . | CASSLEAGAGNSPLHF | TGTGCCAGCAGCTTAGAGGCCGGTGCGGGGAATTCACCCCTCCACTTT
TRBJ1-2 | TRBV6-6 | few | . | CASSSTDSPLNGYTF | TGTGCCAGCAGTTCTACTGACAGTCCGCTCAATGGCTACACCTTC
TRBJ1-2 | TRBV20-1 | . | . | CSARTNYGYTF | TGCAGTGCGCGGACAAACTATGGCTACACCTTC
TRBJ1-5 | TRBV5-8 | . | TRBD1 | CASSFLQGDFSNQPQHF | TGTGCCAGCAGCTTCTTACAGGGGGACTTCAGCAATCAGCCCCAGCATTTT
TRBJ2-2 | TRBV10-1 | . | . | CATGRLAGELFF | TGCGCCACAGGGCGTTTGGCCGGGGAGCTGTTTTTT